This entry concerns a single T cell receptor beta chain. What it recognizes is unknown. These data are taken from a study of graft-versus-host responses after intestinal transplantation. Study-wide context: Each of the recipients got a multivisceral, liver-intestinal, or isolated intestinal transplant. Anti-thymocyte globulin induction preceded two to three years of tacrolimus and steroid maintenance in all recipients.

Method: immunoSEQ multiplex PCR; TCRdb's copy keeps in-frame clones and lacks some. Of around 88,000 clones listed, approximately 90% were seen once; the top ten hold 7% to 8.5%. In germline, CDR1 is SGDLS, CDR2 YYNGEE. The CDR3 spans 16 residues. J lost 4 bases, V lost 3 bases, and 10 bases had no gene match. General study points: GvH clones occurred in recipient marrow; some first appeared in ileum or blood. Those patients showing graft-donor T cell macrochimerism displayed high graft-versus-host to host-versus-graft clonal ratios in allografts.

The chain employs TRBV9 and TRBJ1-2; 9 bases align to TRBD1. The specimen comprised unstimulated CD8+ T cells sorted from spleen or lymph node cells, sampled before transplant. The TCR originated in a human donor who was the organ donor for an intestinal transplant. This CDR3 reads CASSAGDPGQGYGYTF. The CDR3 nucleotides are TGTGCCAGCAGCGCCGGGGACCCGGGACAGGGCTATGGCTACACCTTC.